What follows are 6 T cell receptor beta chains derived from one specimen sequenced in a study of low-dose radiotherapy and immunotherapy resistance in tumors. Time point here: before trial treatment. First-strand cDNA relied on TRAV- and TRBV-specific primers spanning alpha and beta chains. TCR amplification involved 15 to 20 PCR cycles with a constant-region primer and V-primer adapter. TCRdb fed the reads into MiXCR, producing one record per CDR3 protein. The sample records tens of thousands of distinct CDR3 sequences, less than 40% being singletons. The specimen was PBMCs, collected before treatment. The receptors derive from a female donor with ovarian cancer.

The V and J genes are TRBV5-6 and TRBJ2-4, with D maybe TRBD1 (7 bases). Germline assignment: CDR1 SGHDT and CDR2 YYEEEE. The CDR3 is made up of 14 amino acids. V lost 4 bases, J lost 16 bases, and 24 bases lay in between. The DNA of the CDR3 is TGTGCCAGCAGCACTCCGCGACAGGGACTTTTGCCTTACTTC. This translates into CASSTPRQGLLPYF.

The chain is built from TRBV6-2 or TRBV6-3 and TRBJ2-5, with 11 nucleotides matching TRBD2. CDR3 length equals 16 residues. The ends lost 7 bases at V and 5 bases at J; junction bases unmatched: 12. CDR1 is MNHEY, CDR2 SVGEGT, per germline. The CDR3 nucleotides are TGTGCCAGCACCGTGGGACTAGCGGTCCTGATCGAGACCCAGTACTTC. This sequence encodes CASTVGLAVLIETQYF.

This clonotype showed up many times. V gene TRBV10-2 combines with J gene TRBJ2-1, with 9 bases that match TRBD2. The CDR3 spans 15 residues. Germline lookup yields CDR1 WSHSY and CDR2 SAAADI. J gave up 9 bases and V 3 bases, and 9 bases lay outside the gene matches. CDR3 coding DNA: TGCGCCAGCAGTGAATCCGGGACTAGCAGGGGTGAGCAGTTCTTC. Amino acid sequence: CASSESGTSRGEQFF.

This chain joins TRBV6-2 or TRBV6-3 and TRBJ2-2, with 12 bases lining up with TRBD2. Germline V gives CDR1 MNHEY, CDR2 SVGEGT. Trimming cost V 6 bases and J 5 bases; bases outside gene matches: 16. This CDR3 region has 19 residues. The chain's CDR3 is CASSRDPVTSGRRTGELFF. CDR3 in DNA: TGTGCCAGCAGCCGAGATCCGGTAACTAGCGGGAGGAGGACCGGGGAGCTGTTTTTT.

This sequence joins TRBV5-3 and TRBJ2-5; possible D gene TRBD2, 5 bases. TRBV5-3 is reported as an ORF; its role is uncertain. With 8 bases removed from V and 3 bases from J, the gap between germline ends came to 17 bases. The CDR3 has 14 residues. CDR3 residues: CASSSREDKETQYF. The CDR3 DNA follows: TGTGCCAGCAGTTCCCGGGAAGATAAAGAGACCCAGTACTTC.

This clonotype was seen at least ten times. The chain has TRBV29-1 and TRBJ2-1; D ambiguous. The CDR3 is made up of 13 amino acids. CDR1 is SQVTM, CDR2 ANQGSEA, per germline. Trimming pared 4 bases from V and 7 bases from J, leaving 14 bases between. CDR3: CSVGPSFINEQFF. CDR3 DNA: TGCAGCGTTGGGCCCTCGTTCATTAATGAGCAGTTCTTC.